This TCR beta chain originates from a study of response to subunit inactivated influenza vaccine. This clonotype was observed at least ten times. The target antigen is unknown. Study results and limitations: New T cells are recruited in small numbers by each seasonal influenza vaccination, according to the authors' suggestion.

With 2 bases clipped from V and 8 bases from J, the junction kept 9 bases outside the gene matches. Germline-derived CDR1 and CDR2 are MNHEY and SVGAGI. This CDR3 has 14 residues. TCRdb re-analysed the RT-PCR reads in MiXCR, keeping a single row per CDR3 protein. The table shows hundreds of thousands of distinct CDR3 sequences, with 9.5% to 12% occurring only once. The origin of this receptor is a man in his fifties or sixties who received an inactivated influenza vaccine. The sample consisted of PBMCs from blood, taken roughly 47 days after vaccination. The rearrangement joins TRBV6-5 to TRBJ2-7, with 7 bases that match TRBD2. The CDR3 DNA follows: TGTGCCAGCAGTTACAGGGCTAGCGGAGGCAAGCAGTACTTC. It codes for CASSYRASGGKQYF.